This TCR beta chain was found in a study of cytomegalovirus exposure and HLA in healthy donors. The study, taken as a whole, reports: A few chains tied to CMV proved CMV antigen-specific in vitro.

In the PCR, 60 Vbeta and 13 Jbeta primers were used. Clones were sequenced by immunoSEQ multiplex PCR, and TCRdb holds only the in-frame ones, with some missing. The table lists approximately 170,000 clones, around 68% of them singletons. With respect to this clone: Its antigen is unknown.

This CDR3 contains 14 residues. CDR1 is MRHNA and CDR2 is SNTAGT in the germline V gene. V lost 6 bases, J lost 5 bases, and 14 bases lay in between. This chain uses TRBV6-4 with TRBJ2-1; perhaps TRBD1 as D (6 bases). Sample: PBMCs. This clonotype originated in a woman aged 40 to 50 in good health and CMV-seropositive. The CDR3 DNA sequence: TGTGCCAGCAGCCTCACAGGACAGAACAATGAGCAGTTCTTC. Amino acids: CASSLTGQNNEQFF.